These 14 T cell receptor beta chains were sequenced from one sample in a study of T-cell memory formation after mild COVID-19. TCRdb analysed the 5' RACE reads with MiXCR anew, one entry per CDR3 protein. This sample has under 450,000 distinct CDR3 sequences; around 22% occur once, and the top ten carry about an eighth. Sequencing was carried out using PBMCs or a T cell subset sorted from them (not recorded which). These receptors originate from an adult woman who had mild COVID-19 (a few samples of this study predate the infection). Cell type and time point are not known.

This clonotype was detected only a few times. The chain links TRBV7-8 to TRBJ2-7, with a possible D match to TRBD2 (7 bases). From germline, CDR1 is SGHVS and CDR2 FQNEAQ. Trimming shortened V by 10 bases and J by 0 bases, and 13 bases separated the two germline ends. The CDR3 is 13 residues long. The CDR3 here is CATRGGDSYEQYF. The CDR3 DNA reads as TGTGCCACCAGAGGGGGGGACTCCTACGAGCAGTACTTC.

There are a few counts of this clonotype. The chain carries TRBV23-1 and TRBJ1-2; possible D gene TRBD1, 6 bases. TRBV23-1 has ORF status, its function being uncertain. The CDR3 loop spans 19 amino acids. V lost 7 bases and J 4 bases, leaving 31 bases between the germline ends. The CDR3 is CASTAVGVEDSFPSYGYTF. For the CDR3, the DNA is TGCGCCAGCACCGCGGTGGGCGTCGAGGACAGTTTTCCCAGCTATGGCTACACCTTC.

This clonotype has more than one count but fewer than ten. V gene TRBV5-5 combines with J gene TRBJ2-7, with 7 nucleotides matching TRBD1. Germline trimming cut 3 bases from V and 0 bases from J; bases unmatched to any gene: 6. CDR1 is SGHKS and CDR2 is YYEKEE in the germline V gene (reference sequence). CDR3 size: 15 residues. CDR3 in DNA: TGTGCCAGCAGCTATCCGGGACAGCGCTCCTACGAGCAGTACTTC. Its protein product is CASSYPGQRSYEQYF.

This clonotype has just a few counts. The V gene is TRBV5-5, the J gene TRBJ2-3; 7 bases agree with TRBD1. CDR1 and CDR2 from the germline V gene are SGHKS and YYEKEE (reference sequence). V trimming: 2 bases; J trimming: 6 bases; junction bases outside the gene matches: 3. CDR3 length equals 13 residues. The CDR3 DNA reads TGTGCCAGCAGCTTCGGACAGGACGATACGCAGTATTTT. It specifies CASSFGQDDTQYF.

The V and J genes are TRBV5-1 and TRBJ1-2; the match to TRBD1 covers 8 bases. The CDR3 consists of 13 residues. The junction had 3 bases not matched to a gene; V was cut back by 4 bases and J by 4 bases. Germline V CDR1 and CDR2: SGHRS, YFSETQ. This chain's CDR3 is CASSPGGGYGYTF. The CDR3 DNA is TGCGCCAGCAGCCCAGGGGGCGGCTATGGCTACACCTTC.

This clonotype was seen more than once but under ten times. CDR3 in DNA: TGTGCCAGCAGCCATCCACAATCGCCGGACAATGAGCAGTTCTTC. Residues: CASSHPQSPDNEQFF. The rearrangement uses TRBV11-2 and TRBJ2-1, with D hard to call. Germline V gene data show CDR1 as SGHAT and CDR2 as FQNNGV. This CDR3 region has 15 residues. V lost 5 bases to trimming and J lost 5 bases, with 16 bases between them.

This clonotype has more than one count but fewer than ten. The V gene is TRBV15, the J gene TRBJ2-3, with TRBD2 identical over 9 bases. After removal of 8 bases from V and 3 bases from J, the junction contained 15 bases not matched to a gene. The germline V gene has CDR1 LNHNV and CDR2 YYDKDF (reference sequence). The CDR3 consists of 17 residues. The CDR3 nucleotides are TGTGCCACCGGGGACAGTGAGCGGGAGGCGGATACAGATACGCAGTATTTT. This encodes CATGDSEREADTDTQYF.

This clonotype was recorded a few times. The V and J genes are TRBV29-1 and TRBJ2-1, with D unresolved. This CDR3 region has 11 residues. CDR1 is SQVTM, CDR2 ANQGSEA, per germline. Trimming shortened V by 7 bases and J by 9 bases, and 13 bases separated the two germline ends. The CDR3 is CSGGNEVEQFF. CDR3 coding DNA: TGCAGCGGGGGAAATGAAGTTGAGCAGTTCTTC.

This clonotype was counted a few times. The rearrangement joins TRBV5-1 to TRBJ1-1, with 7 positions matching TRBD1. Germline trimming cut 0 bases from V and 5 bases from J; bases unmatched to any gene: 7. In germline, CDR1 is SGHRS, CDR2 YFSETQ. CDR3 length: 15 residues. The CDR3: CASSLAPGGGTEAFF. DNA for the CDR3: TGCGCCAGCAGCTTGGCCCCAGGGGGAGGGACTGAAGCTTTCTTT.

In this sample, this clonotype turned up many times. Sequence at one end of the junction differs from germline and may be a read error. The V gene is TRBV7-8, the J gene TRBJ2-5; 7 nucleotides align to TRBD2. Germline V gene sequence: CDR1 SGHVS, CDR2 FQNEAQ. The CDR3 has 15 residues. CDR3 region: CASRLGRVNQETQYF. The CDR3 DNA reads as TGTGCCAGCCGCTTGGGGAGGGTGAACCAAGAGACCCAGTACTTC. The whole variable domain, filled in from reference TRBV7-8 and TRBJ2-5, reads GAGVSQSPRYKVAKRGQDVALRCDPISGHVSLFWYQQALGQGPEFLTYFQNEAQLDKSGLPSDRFFAERPEGSVSTLKIQRTQQEDSAVYLCASRLGRVNQETQYFGPGTRLLVL.

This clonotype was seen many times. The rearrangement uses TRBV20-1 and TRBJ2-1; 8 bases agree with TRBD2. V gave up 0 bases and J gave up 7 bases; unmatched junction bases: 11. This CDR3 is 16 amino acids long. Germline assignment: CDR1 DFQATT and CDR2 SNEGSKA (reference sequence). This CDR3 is CSARDLQAGVENEQFF. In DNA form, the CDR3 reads TGCAGTGCTAGAGATCTCCAAGCGGGAGTGGAAAATGAGCAGTTCTTC.

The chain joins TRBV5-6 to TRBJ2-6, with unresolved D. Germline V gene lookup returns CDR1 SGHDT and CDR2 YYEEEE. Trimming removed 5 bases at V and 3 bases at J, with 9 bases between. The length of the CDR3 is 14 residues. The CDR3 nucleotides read TGTGCCAGCAGACGAACTGGTGGGGCCAACGTCCTGACTTTC. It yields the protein CASRRTGGANVLTF. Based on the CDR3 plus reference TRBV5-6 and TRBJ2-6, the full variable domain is DAGVTQSPTHLIKTRGQQVTLRCSPKSGHDTVSWYQQALGQGPQFIFQYYEEEERQRGNFPDRFSGHQFPNYSSELNVNALLLGDSALYLCASRRTGGANVLTFGAGSRLTVL.

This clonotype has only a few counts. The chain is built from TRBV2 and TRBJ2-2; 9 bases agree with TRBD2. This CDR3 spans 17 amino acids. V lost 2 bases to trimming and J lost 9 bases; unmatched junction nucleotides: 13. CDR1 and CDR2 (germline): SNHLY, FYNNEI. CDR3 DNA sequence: TGTGCCAGCAGTGAATATCAAGGGGAGCGGGGGGCCTGGGAGCTGTTTTTT. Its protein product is CASSEYQGERGAWELFF.

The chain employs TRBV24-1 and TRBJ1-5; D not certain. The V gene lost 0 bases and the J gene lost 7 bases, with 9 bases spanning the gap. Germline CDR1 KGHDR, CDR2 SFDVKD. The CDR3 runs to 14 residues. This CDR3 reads CATSDLQDEQPQHF. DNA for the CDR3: TGTGCCACCAGTGATTTGCAAGATGAGCAGCCCCAGCATTTT.